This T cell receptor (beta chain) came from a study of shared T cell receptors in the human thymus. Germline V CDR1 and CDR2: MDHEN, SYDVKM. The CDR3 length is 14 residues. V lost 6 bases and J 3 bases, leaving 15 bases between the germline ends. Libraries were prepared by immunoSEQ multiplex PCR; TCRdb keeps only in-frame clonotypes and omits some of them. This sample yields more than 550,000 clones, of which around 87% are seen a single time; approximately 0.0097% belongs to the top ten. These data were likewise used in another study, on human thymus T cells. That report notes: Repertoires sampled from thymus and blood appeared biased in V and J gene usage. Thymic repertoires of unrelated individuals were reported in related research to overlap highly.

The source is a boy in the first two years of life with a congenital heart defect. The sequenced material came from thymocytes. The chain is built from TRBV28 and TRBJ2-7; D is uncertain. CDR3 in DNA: TGTGCCAGCAGCCTCTCTCCAGGTGGCTACGAGCAGTACTTC. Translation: CASSLSPGGYEQYF.